These T cell receptor beta chains were read from a single sample in a study of cytomegalovirus exposure and HLA in healthy donors. The table came from immunoSEQ multiplex PCR; TCRdb's copy has only in-frame clones and leaves some out. The sample shows over 80,000 clones, 73% of them seen only once. The specimen was PBMCs. The receptor set was obtained from a man aged 40-50 years in good health and CMV-seronegative. CDR3s include the opening cysteine and the closing phenylalanine or tryptophan. Fields, in order: clone size, J gene, D gene, V gene, CDR3 DNA, CDR3 protein. A D gene is named only where the DNA matches it firmly. A clone size is listed for some rows: how often the clone was seen (once, few, many), or a class if it is expanded.

>NA|TRBJ1-3|NA|TRBV11-2
TGTGCCAGCAGCTTAAAACCATACGGCTCTGGAAACACCATATATTTT
CASSLKPYGSGNTIYF
>NA|TRBJ1-1|NA|TRBV6-1
TGTGCCAGCAGTGCAGTACAGAACACTGAAGCTTTCTTT
CASSAVQNTEAFF
>NA|TRBJ2-2|NA|TRBV5-1
TGCGCCAGCAGCTTGACGACAGGAGACACCGGGGAGCTGTTTTTT
CASSLTTGDTGELFF
>NA|TRBJ1-1|TRBD1|TRBV25-1
TGTGCCAGTAAGACAGGGGTTGACACTGAAGCTTTCTTT
CASKTGVDTEAFF
>few|TRBJ2-7|NA|TRBV6-5
TGTGCCAGCAGTTACGGGTGGGGAGCCTACGAGCAGTACTTC
CASSYGWGAYEQYF
>NA|TRBJ1-1|NA|TRBV19
TGTGCCAGTAGTATTCTCCGCGACACTGAAGCTTTCTTT
CASSILRDTEAFF
>NA|TRBJ2-5|NA|TRBV4-1
TGCGCCAGCAGCCAACCTCGCGTCCAAGAGACCCAGTACTTC
CASSQPRVQETQYF
>NA|TRBJ2-1|NA|TRBV5-1
TGCGCCAGCAGCCCCCTTCGACAGGACTACAATGAGCAGTTCTTC
CASSPLRQDYNEQFF
>NA|TRBJ2-7|TRBD1|TRBV15
TGTGCCACCAGCCGGGACAGGTATTACGAGCAGTACTTC
CATSRDRYYEQYF
>NA|TRBJ1-5|NA|TRBV29-1
TGCAGCGTTGTCCTCAACGGTTATGAAGATCAGCCCCAGCATTTT
CSVVLNGYEDQPQHF
>NA|TRBJ2-6|NA|TRBV9
TGTGCCAGCAGCCCGGGGGAGGCCAACGTCCTGACTTTC
CASSPGEANVLTF
>once|TRBJ1-5|NA|TRBV27
TGTGCCAGCAGTTTACAGGCATCAGCCCCAATGGTGGCCCAGCATTTT
CASSLQASAPMVAQHF
>NA|TRBJ1-4|NA|TRBV4-1
TGCGCCAGCAGCCAACTAGACAGGAGACTTGCAACTAATGAAAAACTGTTTTTT
CASSQLDRRLATNEKLFF
>NA|TRBJ1-1|TRBD1|TRBV7-2
TGTGCCAGCAGCCCCAGGACAGGGGGGAACACTGAAGCTTTCTTT
CASSPRTGGNTEAFF
>NA|TRBJ2-7|TRBD1|TRBV6-5
TGTGCCAGCAGCGCCTACAGGGGCCTCGAGCAGTACTTC
CASSAYRGLEQYF
>few|TRBJ2-5|NA|TRBV5-1
TGCGCCAGCAGCTTTATCGGGGGCCAAGAGACCCAGTACTTC
CASSFIGGQETQYF
>NA|TRBJ2-1|NA|TRBV7-6
TGTGCCAGCAGCTTAACAGGTCGGGCGAGATCCTACAATGAGCAGTTCTTC
CASSLTGRARSYNEQFF
>NA|TRBJ2-7|NA|TRBV2
TGTGCCAGCAGTGAAGGACAGTCCTACGAGCAGTACTTC
CASSEGQSYEQYF
>medium-sized|TRBJ2-3|TRBD2|TRBV2
TGTGCCAGTCAGGCCCCGCTAGCGGGGCCTACGCAGTATTTT
CASQAPLAGPTQYF
>NA|TRBJ1-6|NA|TRBV6-1
TGTGCCAGCAGTGAAGTTCTGGAGACGACACCCCTCCACTTT
CASSEVLETTPLHF
>NA|TRBJ1-5|TRBD1|TRBV18
TGTGCCAGCTCACAACGACAGGGTAGAGATCAGCCCCAGCATTTT
CASSQRQGRDQPQHF
>NA|TRBJ2-7|TRBD2|TRBV7-4
TGTGCCAGCTCTGCTAGGACTAGCGGGGGGGCCAGTAACGGATACTCCTACGAGCAGTACTTC
CASSARTSGGASNGYSYEQYF
>once|TRBJ1-5|TRBD1|TRBV30
TGTGCCTGGAGTGTACATTCTAGGGGGCGCGGTCAGCCCCAGCATTTT
CAWSVHSRGRGQPQHF
>NA|TRBJ1-4|NA|TRBV30
TGTGCCTGGAGTCGACAGTCTGTGAGGGAAAAACTGTTTTTT
CAWSRQSVREKLFF
>NA|TRBJ1-4|TRBD1|TRBV4-1
TGCGCCAGCAGCCGCCGGGACAGGGGAGGGGGTAATGAAAAACTGTTTTTT
CASSRRDRGGGNEKLFF
>NA|TRBJ1-5|NA|TRBV6-5
TGTGCCAGCAGTTACTCGAGCGTCCAGCCCCAGCATTTT
CASSYSSVQPQHF
>NA|TRBJ2-4|NA|TRBV7-9
TGTGCCAGCAGCTTTGGGAGTTCCAAAAACATTCAGTACTTC
CASSFGSSKNIQYF
>NA|TRBJ2-4|TRBD2|TRBV5-1
TGCGCCAGCAGCTTGGGACTAGCGGGGGGGTGGGCCAAAAACATTCAGTACTTC
CASSLGLAGGWAKNIQYF
>NA|TRBJ2-5|NA|TRBV7-9
TGTGCCAGCAGTTTAGCAAACGGACTCCAAGAGACCCAGTACTTC
CASSLANGLQETQYF
>NA|TRBJ1-5|TRBD1|TRBV2
TGTGCCAGCGCCCGGACAGGGGGCTTCAATCAGCCCCAGCATTTT
CASARTGGFNQPQHF
>once|TRBJ1-5|NA|TRBV6-5
TGTGCCAGCAGTTATGGGGGCGGGAGCAATCAGCCCCAGCATTTT
CASSYGGGSNQPQHF
>few|TRBJ1-2|NA|TRBV7-3
TGTGCCAGCAGCTATTCCTACAGTCGCGGCTACACCTTC
CASSYSYSRGYTF
>NA|TRBJ1-3|NA|TRBV5-6
TGTGCCAGCAGCGATACAAGTTACTCTGGAAACACCATATATTTT
CASSDTSYSGNTIYF
>NA|TRBJ2-7|TRBD1|TRBV5-6
TGTGCCAGCAGCTCACTGGACAGGGACGAGCAGTACTTC
CASSSLDRDEQYF
>NA|TRBJ1-2|NA|TRBV11-3
TGTGCCAGCAGAGACCATGGGACGGAGCAATCGGGAGGCTATGGCTACACCTTC
CASRDHGTEQSGGYGYTF
>NA|TRBJ2-3|TRBD2|TRBV18
TGTGCCAGCTCACCTGGACTAGCGGCGACAGATACGCAGTATTTT
CASSPGLAATDTQYF
>NA|TRBJ1-1|TRBD1|TRBV28
TGTGCCAGCACCTCAGTGGACAGGGTGAACACTGAAGCTTTCTTT
CASTSVDRVNTEAFF
>once|TRBJ2-7|NA|TRBV7-2
TGTGCCAGCAGCCTAAGTAGCCCCTACGAGCAGTACTTC
CASSLSSPYEQYF
>NA|TRBJ1-2|NA|TRBV6-6
TGTGCCAGCACCATCTCTGGCAGCGGCTATGGCTACACCTTC
CASTISGSGYGYTF
>NA|TRBJ1-2|TRBD1|TRBV2
TGTGCCAGCAGTGGCAGGGGGTTAGCTAACTATGGCTACACCTTC
CASSGRGLANYGYTF
>NA|TRBJ2-7|TRBD1|TRBV9
TGTGCCAGCAGCCCAGGGGGCAGGGGCGAGCAGTACTTC
CASSPGGRGEQYF
>NA|TRBJ1-2|NA|TRBV11-2
TGTGCCAGCAGTCCGACAGGAACCAGGGATGGCTACACCTTC
CASSPTGTRDGYTF
>few|TRBJ2-7|NA|TRBV7-9
TGTGCCAGCAGCCTTTCCTACGAGCAGTACTTC
CASSLSYEQYF
>NA|TRBJ2-2|TRBD1|TRBV19
TGTGCCAGTAGGGACAGGGGGAGAACCGGGGAGCTGTTTTTT
CASRDRGRTGELFF
>NA|TRBJ2-1|TRBD2|TRBV18
TGTGCCAGCTCACGGCTGGGACTAGCAGGTGAGGGGCAGTTCTTC
CASSRLGLAGEGQFF
>NA|TRBJ2-2|NA|TRBV5-4
TGTGCCAGCAGCTCGGTGACCGGGATCCTGAACACCGGGGAGCTGTTTTTT
CASSSVTGILNTGELFF
>NA|TRBJ1-1|TRBD1|TRBV7-2
TGTGCCAGCAGCTTAGTAGGGACAGGGGACACTGAAGCTTTCTTT
CASSLVGTGDTEAFF
>NA|TRBJ2-7|TRBD1|TRBV28
TGTGCCAGCAGGGGGTACCGGGACAGGTCCTACGAGCAGTACTTC
CASRGYRDRSYEQYF
>NA|TRBJ2-3|NA|TRBV28
TGTGCCAGCAGGGTGGACTTTAGCACAGATACGCAGTATTTT
CASRVDFSTDTQYF
>NA|TRBJ2-1|TRBD1|TRBV4-2
TGTGCCAGCAGCCAAGATCAGGGGAGAGGGACAGATGAGCAGTTCTTC
CASSQDQGRGTDEQFF
>NA|TRBJ1-5|NA|TRBV7-8
TGTGCCAGCAGCTTAGCTGGAGATCAGCCCCAGCATTTT
CASSLAGDQPQHF
>once|TRBJ2-2|NA|TRBV15
TGTGCCACCAGCAGAGTGATAGGGCGGGCGAACACCGGGGAGCTGTTTTTT
CATSRVIGRANTGELFF
>NA|TRBJ2-7|NA|TRBV5-1
TGCGCCAGCAGCTTGGTGTTCACATCCTCCTACGAGCAGTACTTC
CASSLVFTSSYEQYF
>few|TRBJ2-5|TRBD2|TRBV7-6
TGTGCCAGCAGCTCTGGACTAGCGGGGGCGTTCGAGACCCAGTACTTC
CASSSGLAGAFETQYF
>NA|TRBJ1-5|TRBD1|TRBV4-1
TGCGCCAGCAGCCAAGAGGGGCAGGGGGTCAGCCATCCCCAGCATTTT
CASSQEGQGVSHPQHF
>NA|TRBJ2-5|NA|TRBV15
TGTGCCACCAGCAGAGTTAGCCGGGAGACCCAGTACTTC
CATSRVSRETQYF
>NA|TRBJ1-4|NA|TRBV4-3
TGCGCCAGCAGCCAGACACAGGGTCGGGAAAAACTGTTTTTT
CASSQTQGREKLFF